This T cell receptor (beta chain) stems from a study of long-term antiretroviral therapy in people with HIV. Study-level results: Within the repertoire, clones expanded before ART were dominant at all time points.

This CDR3 is 13 amino acids long. V was cut by 6 bases and J by 1 base, with 9 bases left in between. Germline CDR1 is SGHTA and CDR2 is FQGTGA. On this clone: The antigen is not known.

The run of the v3.0 immunoSEQ assay was at survey level. This table comes from immunoSEQ multiplex PCR, and its TCRdb copy is limited to in-frame clones, with some not included. The sample holds over 20,000 clones, 70% to 90% seen once. This chain links TRBV7-3 with TRBJ1-1; no clear D gene. This receptor was identified in a man between 60 and 70 years old with HIV. The material was unsorted PBMCs, obtained 0.6 years after starting antiretroviral therapy. This CDR3 is CASRRTRNTEAFF. The CDR3 nucleotides are TGTGCCAGCAGACGGACGAGGAACACTGAAGCTTTCTTT.